The 9 T cell receptor beta chains presented below share a single source sample, sequenced in a study of beta chain features in type 1 diabetes. Expressed TCRB transcripts got sequenced, as all isolated RNA was reverse transcribed. Assay used: immunoSEQ multiplex PCR; TCRdb lists only in-frame clones, some missing. The sample yields 400,000 to 600,000 clones, approximately 30% seen once. Sequenced material: naive CD4+ T cells from blood. The source is a young man in good health.

The sample holds a few counts of this clone. The chain has TRBV7-9 and TRBJ2-7, with 10 bases aligning to TRBD2. CDR3 length: 16 amino acids. Unmatched junction bases numbered 5, after V lost 2 bases and J lost 1 base. The germline V gene has CDR1 SEHNR and CDR2 FQNEAQ (reference sequence). DNA of the CDR3: TGTGCCAGCAGCTTATCTAGGACTAGCGGATCCTACGAGCAGTACTTC. Translation gives CASSLSRTSGSYEQYF.

The J gene is TRBJ2-7, the V gene TRBV29-1; 12 bases agree with TRBD1. Germline CDR1 is SQVTM and CDR2 is ANQGSEA. This CDR3 comprises 16 residues. The V and J ends lost 2 bases and 6 bases, in that order; junction bases with no gene match: 11. In DNA form, the CDR3 reads TGCAGCGTTGAAAAAGGGGCCGGGACAGGGGGCGGCGAGCAGTACTTC. Residues: CSVEKGAGTGGGEQYF.

In this sample, this clone turned up a few times. The J gene is TRBJ2-1, the V gene TRBV19; D not certain. This CDR3 comprises 15 residues. Germline V gives CDR1 LNHDA, CDR2 SQIVND (reference sequence). V gave up 7 bases and J gave up 2 bases, with 15 bases separating them. The CDR3 sequence: CASIRPYPTYNEQFF. The CDR3, as DNA: TGTGCCAGTATCCGGCCCTATCCCACCTACAATGAGCAGTTCTTC.

This clone was found a few times. This rearrangement joins TRBV2 to TRBJ1-4, with 7 bases aligning to TRBD1. J gave up 5 bases and V 10 bases, and 7 bases lay outside the gene matches. CDR1 and CDR2 (germline): SNHLY, FYNNEI. The CDR3 covers 13 residues. DNA of the CDR3: TGTGCCACCGCCGGGACAGCAAATGAAAAACTGTTTTTT. Translation gives CATAGTANEKLFF.

The chain is built from TRBV7-2 and TRBJ2-1; possible D gene TRBD1, 5 bases. This CDR3 has 14 amino acids. Trimming took off 5 bases at V and 5 bases at J, with 13 bases between the two ends. Germline V gene lookup returns CDR1 SGHTA and CDR2 FQGNSA. The CDR3 DNA is TGTGCCAGCAGCACAGGTAAAGGTAACAATGAGCAGTTCTTC. Translation: CASSTGKGNNEQFF. The full variable domain, its missing parts supplied by reference TRBV7-2 and TRBJ2-1, is GAGVSQSPSNKVTEKGKDVELRCDPISGHTALYWYRQSLGQGLEFLIYFQGNSAPDKSGLPSDRFSAERTGGSVSTLTIQRTQQEDSAVYLCASSTGKGNNEQFFGPGTRLTVL.

This rearrangement joins TRBV25-1 to TRBJ2-7; tentative D call: TRBD1 (5 bases). The CDR3 contains 14 residues. Between the trimmed V and J ends, which lost 7 bases and 2 bases, there was a span of 15 bases. Germline V gene lookup returns CDR1 MGHDK and CDR2 SYGVNS. The CDR3 spells CASNPTVRPYEQYF. Written as DNA, the CDR3 is TGTGCCAGCAACCCGACAGTCCGACCCTACGAGCAGTACTTC.

This clone was counted only a few times. V is TRBV29-1 and J is TRBJ2-1, with D perhaps TRBD2 (5 bases). The CDR3 spans 14 residues. From germline, CDR1 is SQVTM and CDR2 ANQGSEA. V dropped 8 bases and J dropped 2 bases, with 16 bases sitting between them. Written as DNA, the CDR3 is TGCAGCATAACGGGCGGGTTACCCTACAATGAGCAGTTCTTC. Translated: CSITGGLPYNEQFF.

This clone appeared a single time. V gene TRBV29-1 combines with J gene TRBJ1-5, with D tentatively TRBD1 (5 bases). The CDR3 consists of 13 residues. The germline V and J ends were trimmed by 5 bases and 0 bases, with 8 bases remaining between them. From germline, CDR1 is SQVTM and CDR2 ANQGSEA. DNA of the CDR3: TGCAGCGTTCGACAGAATAGCAATCAGCCCCAGCATTTT. Residues: CSVRQNSNQPQHF.

The chain joins TRBV9 to TRBJ1-6, with D unresolved. There are 16 residues in the CDR3. Trimming shortened V by 4 bases and J by 7 bases, and 18 bases separated the two germline ends. Germline assignment: CDR1 SGDLS and CDR2 YYNGEE. This chain's CDR3 is CASSLRFGIENSPLHF. The CDR3 nucleotides are TGTGCCAGCAGCCTCCGCTTCGGAATAGAGAATTCACCCCTCCACTTT. The full variable domain, with the rest looked up from reference TRBV9 and TRBJ1-6, is DSGVTQTPKHLITATGQRVTLRCSPRSGDLSVYWYQQSLDQGLQFLIQYYNGEERAKGNILERFSAQQFPDLHSELNLSSLELGDSALYFCASSLRFGIENSPLHFGNGTRLTVT.